These 24 T cell receptor beta chains share one sample of origin, sequenced in a study of read filtering for tumor transcriptome and immune sequencing. Molecular barcoded adaptors covering alpha/delta and beta/gamma chains were used on 400 to 450 ng RNA. TCRdb passed the reads through MiXCR, listing each CDR3 protein once. The sample holds 100,000 to 150,000 distinct CDR3 sequences, 10% to 15% seen once. The sequenced sample was a population of CD138-negative cells sorted from bone marrow. The receptor source for this set is a donor aged 40 or over with multiple myeloma.

This clonotype was seen repeatedly, ten times or more. The V gene is TRBV4-1, the J gene TRBJ2-7; 11 bases map to TRBD2. The CDR3 consists of 17 residues. With 0 bases clipped from V and 2 bases from J, the junction kept 6 bases outside the gene matches. Germline V CDR1 and CDR2: MGHRA, YSYEKL. CDR3 amino acids: CASSQEGGTSGTYEQYF. In nucleotides, the CDR3 is TGCGCCAGCAGCCAAGAGGGGGGGACTAGCGGAACCTACGAGCAGTACTTC.

The J gene is TRBJ2-3, the V gene TRBV28, with 7 nucleotides matching TRBD2. Trimming at V came to 6 bases and at J to 0 bases, leaving 6 bases not matched to a gene. This CDR3 is 15 amino acids long. Per germline, CDR1 MDHEN and CDR2 SYDVKM. The CDR3 here is CASSASGVSTDTQYF. The CDR3 DNA reads as TGTGCCAGCAGCGCTAGCGGAGTTAGCACAGATACGCAGTATTTT.

This clonotype was detected ten times or more. The J gene is TRBJ2-1, the V gene TRBV6-1; D remains ambiguous. V was trimmed by 6 bases and J by 1 base, leaving 13 bases between them. This CDR3 region has 15 residues. Germline V gene sequence: CDR1 MNHNS, CDR2 SASEGT. This chain's CDR3 is CASSLSLGSYNEQFF. The CDR3, as DNA: TGTGCCAGCAGCCTCTCCCTCGGGTCCTACAATGAGCAGTTCTTC.

In its sample, this clonotype was seen many times. This sequence joins TRBV12-3 or TRBV12-4 and TRBJ2-1, with D uncertain. Trimming took 7 bases from V and 0 from J, leaving 10 bases between them. The CDR3 consists of 14 residues. Written as DNA, the CDR3 is TGTGCCAGCATTCTAGTGGGCTCCTACAATGAGCAGTTCTTC. Residues: CASILVGSYNEQFF.

This clonotype has only a few counts. Just one base apart from a much larger clone, this may be a read error. The rearrangement links TRBV7-2 to TRBJ2-7, with a possible D match to TRBD2 (5 bases). The CDR3 extends over 16 amino acids. Germline CDR1 and CDR2: SGHTA and FQGNSA. CDR3 DNA: TGTGCCAGCGGCTTAGAACTAGTCGCCACCTCCTACGAGCAGTACTTC. This gives the protein CASGLELVATSYEQYF. The entire variable domain, with the rest obtained from reference TRBV7-2 and TRBJ2-7, is as follows: GAGVSQSPSNKVTEKGKDVELRCDPISGHTALYWYRQSLGQGLEFLIYFQGNSAPDKSGLPSDRFSAERTGGSVSTLTIQRTQQEDSAVYLCASGLELVATSYEQYFGPGTRLTVT.

This clonotype showed up many times. The genes are TRBV12-3 or TRBV12-4 and TRBJ2-5, with 8 bases lining up with TRBD2. The V and J ends lost 1 base and 5 bases, in that order; junction bases with no gene match: 3. This CDR3 has 14 amino acids. This CDR3 reads CASSLVAGHETQYF. The CDR3 nucleotides read TGTGCCAGCAGTTTAGTAGCGGGGCACGAGACCCAGTACTTC.

The table lists this clonotype with many counts. The chain uses TRBV12-3 or TRBV12-4 and TRBJ2-3; D possibly corresponds to TRBD2 (5 bases). This CDR3 comprises 16 residues. Trimming took 6 bases from V and 2 from J, leaving 18 bases between them. The CDR3 DNA follows: TGTGCCAGCAGCCTCGGGATACTACAGACCACAGATACGCAGTATTTT. It encodes CASSLGILQTTDTQYF.

This clonotype was counted a few times. Written as DNA, the CDR3 is TGTGCCAGCAGCCAAGAAAGGAGGGCGGAGGACAGGTGGGCGACTAGCTCCTACGAGCAGTACTTC. Translated, it gives CASSQERRAEDRWATSSYEQYF. This sequence joins TRBV4-2 and TRBJ2-7; tentative D call: TRBD1 (7 bases). Germline CDR1 reads LGHNA; CDR2 reads YNFKEQ. With 0 bases removed from V and 0 bases from J, the gap between germline ends came to 30 bases. This CDR3 comprises 22 residues.

A remark on this clonotype: A much larger clone differs by one base, so this may be a read error. This rearrangement joins TRBV28 to TRBJ2-7, with 11 bases aligning to TRBD2. Germline CDR1 and CDR2: MDHEN and SYDVKM. The CDR3 has 15 amino acids. The CDR3 nucleotides read TGTGGCACAAATCCGACTAGCGGGGTCTCCTACGAGCAGTACTTC. Its translation is CGTNPTSGVSYEQYF.

This clonotype was seen at least ten times. V is TRBV6-5 and J is TRBJ2-6; TRBD1 is a possible D gene (5 bases). This CDR3 comprises 15 residues. CDR1 is MNHEY, CDR2 SVGAGI, per germline. Trimming took 5 bases from V and 3 from J, leaving 11 bases between them. DNA of the CDR3: TGTGCCAGCAGTCTTCAGGGTAGTGGGGCCAACGTCCTGACTTTC. This gives the protein CASSLQGSGANVLTF.

This clonotype was observed a handful of times. A read error may explain this, as a much larger clone is one base away. V gene TRBV5-1 combines with J gene TRBJ2-1; 11 bases line up with TRBD2. This CDR3 is 17 amino acids long. The germline V gene has CDR1 SGHRS and CDR2 YFSETQ. The CDR3 DNA reads TGCGCCAGCAGCTTGGCTAGCGGGGGGAGCTCCCACAATGAGCAGTTCTTC. This sequence encodes CASSLASGGSSHNEQFF.

This clonotype was counted only a few times. The chain employs TRBV19 and TRBJ2-7, with D unresolved. V lost 2 bases to trimming and J lost 4 bases, with 12 bases between them. This CDR3 is built from 14 residues. Germline V gene sequence: CDR1 LNHDA, CDR2 SQIVND (reference sequence). The CDR3 sequence: CASSISDGRYEQYF. The CDR3 region has the DNA TGTGCCAGTAGTATATCTGACGGCCGGTACGAGCAGTACTTC.

This clonotype was seen at least ten times. The rearrangement uses TRBV3-1 and TRBJ2-5; no firm D call. Trimming stripped 4 bases from V and 12 bases from J, with 12 bases between. Germline CDR1 is LGHDT and CDR2 is YNNKEL (reference sequence). This CDR3 is built from 11 residues. The DNA for the CDR3 is TGTGCCAGCAGCCGAGGACCCGTAAAGTACTTC. Translating it yields CASSRGPVKYF.

This clonotype occurred many times. The rearrangement joins TRBV7-9 to TRBJ2-5; D unclear. The CDR3 spans 13 residues. Germline lookup yields CDR1 SEHNR and CDR2 FQNEAQ (reference sequence). Trimming shortened V by 2 bases and J by 2 bases, and 6 bases separated the two germline ends. CDR3 amino acids: CASSLSGQETQYF. The CDR3 bases are TGTGCCAGCAGCTTATCCGGGCAAGAGACCCAGTACTTC.

This chain connects TRBV2 to TRBJ2-3; D remains unclear. Germline CDR1 reads SNHLY; CDR2 reads FYNNEI. Trimming shortened V by 0 bases and J by 2 bases, and 27 bases separated the two germline ends. The CDR3 length is 21 residues. The CDR3 nucleotides read TGTGCCAGCAGTGAAGCGATTGGATGGCAGAGTGGTCCAGATTTCACAGATACGCAGTATTTT. This sequence encodes CASSEAIGWQSGPDFTDTQYF.

This clonotype was counted a few times. CDR3 nucleotides: TGTGCCAGCAGGAAGACAGCAAACACTGAAGCTTTCTTT. Translation gives CASRKTANTEAFF. This chain links TRBV7-3 with TRBJ1-1, with D tentatively TRBD1 (5 bases). This CDR3 contains 13 residues. The V gene's germline CDR1 is SGHTA and CDR2 FQGTGA. V lost 6 bases to trimming and J lost 2 bases, with 10 bases between them.

This clonotype was found many times. At one end, the junction sequence differs from germline, possibly due to a read error. V usage is TRBV7-9 and J usage is TRBJ1-1; D ambiguous. Per the germline V gene, CDR1 is SEHNR and CDR2 is FQNEAQ (reference sequence). The CDR3 loop spans 13 amino acids. The CDR3 protein is CASSLGAAGPTLF. DNA for the CDR3: TGTGCCAGCAGCTTAGGTGCTGCAGGTCCTACCCTGTTT.

This clonotype appeared once. A much larger clone lies a single base off, so this may be a read error. The V call is TRBV9, the J call TRBJ2-3; the match to TRBD2 covers 9 bases. Germline V gene sequence: CDR1 SGDLS, CDR2 YYNGEE. The CDR3 totals 15 residues. CDR3 region: CAGSVSSGATDTQYF. The CDR3 DNA follows: TGTGCCGGCAGCGTTTCTAGCGGGGCCACAGATACGCAGTATTTT. Drawing the rest from reference TRBV9 and TRBJ2-3, the complete variable domain is DSGVTQTPKHLITATGQRVTLRCSPRSGDLSVYWYQQSLDQGLQFLIQYYNGEERAKGNILERFSAQQFPDLHSELNLSSLELGDSALYFCAGSVSSGATDTQYFGPGTRLTVL.

The chain has TRBV6-1 and TRBJ1-4; D call uncertain. With 7 bases removed from V and 8 bases from J, the gap between germline ends came to 14 bases. There are 13 residues in the CDR3. From germline, CDR1 is MNHNS and CDR2 SASEGT. This CDR3 is CASKRGIREKLFF. CDR3 nucleotide sequence: TGTGCCAGCAAAAGAGGGATAAGGGAAAAACTGTTTTTT.

This clonotype was recorded a few times. This chain joins TRBV20-1 and TRBJ1-1; tentatively, D is TRBD1 (5 bases). This CDR3 contains 12 residues. The V gene lost 4 bases and the J gene lost 4 bases, with 10 bases spanning the gap. Germline CDR1 is DFQATT and CDR2 is SNEGSKA (reference sequence). CDR3 sequence reads: CSATGGFTEAFF. The CDR3 region has the DNA TGCAGTGCTACTGGGGGTTTCACTGAAGCTTTCTTT.

This clonotype was recorded at least ten times. The V gene is TRBV4-1, the J gene TRBJ2-3; maybe TRBD1 (6 bases). This CDR3 comprises 17 residues. V lost 0 bases and J lost 6, with 19 bases in between. CDR1 MGHRA and CDR2 YSYEKL come from the germline V gene. The CDR3 here is CASSQDIGTYWTDTQYF. The CDR3 DNA follows: TGCGCCAGCAGCCAAGATATAGGGACATATTGGACGGATACGCAGTATTTT.

This clonotype came up many times. The V gene is TRBV6-5, the J gene TRBJ1-4; no firm D call. The CDR3 consists of 16 residues. With 0 bases removed from V and 6 bases from J, the gap between germline ends came to 14 bases. Per the germline V gene, CDR1 is MNHEY and CDR2 is SVGAGI. The CDR3, as DNA: TGTGCCAGCAGTTACTCTGGCGGCCTGGGCGATGAAAAACTGTTTTTT. This gives the protein CASSYSGGLGDEKLFF.

The sample holds many counts of this clonotype. The chain carries TRBV18 and TRBJ2-7, with 10 positions matching TRBD1. The germline V gene encodes CDR1 KGHSH and CDR2 LQKENI. V was clipped by 3 bases and J by 1 base; unmatched bases: 3. This CDR3 has 15 amino acids. Written as DNA, the CDR3 is TGTGCCAGCTCACCCGGGACAGGGGTGTCCTACGAGCAGTACTTC. It is translated as CASSPGTGVSYEQYF.

This clonotype was seen more than once but under ten times. The CDR3 carries no conserved terminal phenylalanine or tryptophan, so it likely arises from a read error. V and J are TRBV12-3 or TRBV12-4 and TRBJ1-5; TRBD1 matches at 7 bases. Germline trimming cut 6 bases from V and 2 bases from J; bases unmatched to any gene: 7. The CDR3 is 15 residues long. CDR3 in amino acids: CASRDRKVGNQPQHS. In DNA, the CDR3 is TGTGCCAGCAGGGACAGGAAAGTCGGCAATCAGCCCCAGCATTCT.